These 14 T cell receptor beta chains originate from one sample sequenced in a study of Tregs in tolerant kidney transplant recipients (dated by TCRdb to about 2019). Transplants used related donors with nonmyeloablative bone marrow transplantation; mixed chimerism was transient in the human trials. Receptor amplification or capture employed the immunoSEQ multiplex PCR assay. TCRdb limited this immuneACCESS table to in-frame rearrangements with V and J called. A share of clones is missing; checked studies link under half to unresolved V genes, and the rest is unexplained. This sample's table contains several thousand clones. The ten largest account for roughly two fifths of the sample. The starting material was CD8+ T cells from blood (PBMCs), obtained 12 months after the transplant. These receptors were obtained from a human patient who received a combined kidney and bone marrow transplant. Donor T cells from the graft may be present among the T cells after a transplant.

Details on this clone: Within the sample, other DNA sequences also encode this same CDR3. CDR3 protein: CASSMGQGYEQYF. The sequenced part of the CDR3 DNA is TGTGCCAGTAGTATGGGACAGGGCTACGAG. This sequence joins TRBV19 and TRBJ2-7, with 9 bases identical to TRBD1. Read data end 3 residues before the CDR3 end; the end is taken from the germline J gene. Looked up from germline, CDR1 is LNHDA and CDR2 is SQIVND (reference sequence). This CDR3 region has 13 residues. Trimming cost V 3 bases and J 3 bases; bases outside gene matches: 0.

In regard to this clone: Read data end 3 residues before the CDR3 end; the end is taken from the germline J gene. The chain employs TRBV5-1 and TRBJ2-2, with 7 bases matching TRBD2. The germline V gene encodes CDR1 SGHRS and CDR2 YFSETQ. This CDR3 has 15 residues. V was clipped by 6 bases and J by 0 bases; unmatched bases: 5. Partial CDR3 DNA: TGCGCCAGCACGGGGGGAGTTACGAACACCGGGGAG. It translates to CASTGGVTNTGE. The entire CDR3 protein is CASTGGVTNTGELFF.

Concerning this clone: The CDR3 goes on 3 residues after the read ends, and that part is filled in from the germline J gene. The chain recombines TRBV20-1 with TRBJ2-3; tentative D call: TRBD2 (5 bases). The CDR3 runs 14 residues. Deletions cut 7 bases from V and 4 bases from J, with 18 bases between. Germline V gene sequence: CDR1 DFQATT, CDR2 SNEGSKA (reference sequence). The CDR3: CSVEFGLAADTQYF. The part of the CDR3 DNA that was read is TGCAGTGTAGAATTCGGCCTAGCCGCAGATACG.

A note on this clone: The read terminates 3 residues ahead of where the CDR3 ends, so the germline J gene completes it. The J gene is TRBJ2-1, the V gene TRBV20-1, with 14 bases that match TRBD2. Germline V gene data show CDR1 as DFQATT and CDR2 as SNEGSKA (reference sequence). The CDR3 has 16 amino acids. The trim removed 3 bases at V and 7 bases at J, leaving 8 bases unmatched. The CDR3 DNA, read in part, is TGCAGTGCTAGGGGGAGACTAGCGGGAGGGAGGAATGAG. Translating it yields CSARGRLAGGRNE. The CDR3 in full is CSARGRLAGGRNEQFF.

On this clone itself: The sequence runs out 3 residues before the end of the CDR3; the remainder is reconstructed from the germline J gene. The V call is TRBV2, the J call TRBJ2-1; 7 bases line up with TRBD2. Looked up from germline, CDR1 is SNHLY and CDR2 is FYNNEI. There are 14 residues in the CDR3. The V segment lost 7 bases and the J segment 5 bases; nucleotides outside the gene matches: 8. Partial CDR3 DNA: TGTGCCAGCATTAAAAGCGGGGCGAACAATGAG. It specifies CASIKSGANNE. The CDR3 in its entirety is CASIKSGANNEQFF.

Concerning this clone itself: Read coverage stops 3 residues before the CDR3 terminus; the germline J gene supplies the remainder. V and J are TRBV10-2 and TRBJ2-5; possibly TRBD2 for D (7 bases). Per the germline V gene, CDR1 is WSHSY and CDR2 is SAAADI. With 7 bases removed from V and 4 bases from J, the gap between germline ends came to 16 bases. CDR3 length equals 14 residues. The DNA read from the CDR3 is TGCGCCAGCAAGGAGGAGGGGGAGGGAGAGACC. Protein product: CASKEEGEGET. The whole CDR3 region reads CASKEEGEGETQYF.

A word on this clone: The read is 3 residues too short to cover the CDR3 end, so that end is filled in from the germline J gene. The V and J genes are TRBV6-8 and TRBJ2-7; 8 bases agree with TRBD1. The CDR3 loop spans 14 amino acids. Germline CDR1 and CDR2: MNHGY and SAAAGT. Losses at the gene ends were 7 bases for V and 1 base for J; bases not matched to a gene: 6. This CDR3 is CASNRTGYSYEQYF. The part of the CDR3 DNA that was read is TGTGCCAGCAACCGGACAGGGTATTCCTACGAG.

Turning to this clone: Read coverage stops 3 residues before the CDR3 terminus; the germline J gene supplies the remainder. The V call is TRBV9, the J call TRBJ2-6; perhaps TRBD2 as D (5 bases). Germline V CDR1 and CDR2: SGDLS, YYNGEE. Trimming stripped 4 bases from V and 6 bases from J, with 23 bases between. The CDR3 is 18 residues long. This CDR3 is CASSLRREGSKKANVLTF. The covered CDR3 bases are TGTGCCAGCAGCCTCCGCCGCGAGGGCTCGAAAAAGGCCAACGTC.

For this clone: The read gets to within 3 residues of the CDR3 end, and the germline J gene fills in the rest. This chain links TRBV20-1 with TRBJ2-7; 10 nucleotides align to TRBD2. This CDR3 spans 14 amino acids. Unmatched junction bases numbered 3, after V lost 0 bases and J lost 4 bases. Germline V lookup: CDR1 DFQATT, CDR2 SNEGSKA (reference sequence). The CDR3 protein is CSARDRTSGYEQYF. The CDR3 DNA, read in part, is TGCAGTGCTAGAGACCGGACTAGCGGATACGAG.

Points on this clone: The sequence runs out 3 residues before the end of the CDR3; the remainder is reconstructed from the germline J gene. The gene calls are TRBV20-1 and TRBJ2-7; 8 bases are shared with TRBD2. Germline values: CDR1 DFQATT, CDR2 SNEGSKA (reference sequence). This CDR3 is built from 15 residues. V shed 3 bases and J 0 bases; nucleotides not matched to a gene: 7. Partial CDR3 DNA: TGCAGTGCTAGTTCACTAGCGGTCGACTCCTACGAG. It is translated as CSASSLAVDSYE. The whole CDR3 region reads CSASSLAVDSYEQYF.

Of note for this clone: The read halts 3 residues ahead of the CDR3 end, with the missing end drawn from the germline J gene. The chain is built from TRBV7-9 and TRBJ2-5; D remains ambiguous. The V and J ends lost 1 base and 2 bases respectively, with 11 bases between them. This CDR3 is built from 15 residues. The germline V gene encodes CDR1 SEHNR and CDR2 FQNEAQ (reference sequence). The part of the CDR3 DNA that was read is TGTGCCAGCAGCTTAGGGCCCTCGACTCAAGAGACC. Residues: CASSLGPSTQET. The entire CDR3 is CASSLGPSTQETQYF.

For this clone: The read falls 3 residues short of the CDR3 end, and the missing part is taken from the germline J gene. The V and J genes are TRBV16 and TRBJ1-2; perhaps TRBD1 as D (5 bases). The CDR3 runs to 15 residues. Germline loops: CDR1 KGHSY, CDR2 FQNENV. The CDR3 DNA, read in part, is TGTGCCAGCAGCCAATCGGGCGGGGGTAGTAGCGGC. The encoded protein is CASSQSGGGSSG. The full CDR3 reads CASSQSGGGSSGYTF.

The covered CDR3 bases are TGCAGCGCCGCCGGGGACACCGGGGAG. Protein sequence: CSAAGDTGE. The whole CDR3 sequence reads CSAAGDTGELFF. The chain uses TRBV29-1 and TRBJ2-2; possible D gene TRBD2, 5 bases. The CDR3 goes on 3 residues after the read ends, and that part is filled in from the germline J gene. V was pared by 7 bases and J by 3 bases, with 9 bases between. The CDR3 is made up of 12 amino acids. Germline assignment: CDR1 SQVTM and CDR2 ANQGSEA.

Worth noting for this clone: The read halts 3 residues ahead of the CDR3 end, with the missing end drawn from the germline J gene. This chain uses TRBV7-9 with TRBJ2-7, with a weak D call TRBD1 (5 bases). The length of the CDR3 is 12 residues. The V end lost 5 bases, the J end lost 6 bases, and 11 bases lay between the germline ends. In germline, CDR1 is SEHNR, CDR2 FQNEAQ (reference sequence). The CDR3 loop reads CASSQGESEQYF. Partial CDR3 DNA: TGTGCCAGCAGCCAAGGGGAAAGCGAG. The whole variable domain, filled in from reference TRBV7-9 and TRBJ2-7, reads DTGVSQNPRHKITKRGQNVTFRCDPISEHNRLYWYRQTLGQGPEFLTYFQNEAQLEKSRLLSDRFSAERPKGSFSTLEIQRTEQGDSAMYLCASSQGESEQYFGPGTRLTVT.